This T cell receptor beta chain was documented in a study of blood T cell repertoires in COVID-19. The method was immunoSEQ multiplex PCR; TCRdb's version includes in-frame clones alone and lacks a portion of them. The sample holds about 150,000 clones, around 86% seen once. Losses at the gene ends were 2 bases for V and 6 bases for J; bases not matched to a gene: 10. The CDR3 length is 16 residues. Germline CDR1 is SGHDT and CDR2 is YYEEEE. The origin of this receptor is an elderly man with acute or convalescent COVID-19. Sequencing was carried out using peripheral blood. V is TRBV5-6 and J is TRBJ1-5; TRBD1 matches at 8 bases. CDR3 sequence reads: CASSLGSSGGSQPQHF. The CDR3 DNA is TGTGCCAGCAGCTTAGGTTCGTCAGGGGGCAGTCAGCCCCAGCATTTT.